This TCR beta chain was sequenced for a study of PD-1 blockade in classical Hodgkin lymphoma. Whole-study findings and limits: Some patients began nivolumab under 1 year after ASCT. These patients were excluded from later analyses. CD8+ TCR diversity did not rise significantly by C4D1, unlike CD4+.

The count of this clone is one. Its antigen is not known. Exposure to brentuximab vedotin varied, and each patient had relapsed following autologous stem cell transplantation. Complete response, partial response or progressive disease constituted the best responses recorded. This table comes from immunoSEQ multiplex PCR, and its TCRdb copy is limited to in-frame clones, with some not included. The sample has roughly 32,000 clones, around four fifths seen once. The ends were cut back, 5 bases at V and 4 bases at J, with 1 base in the middle. Germline V lookup: CDR1 LGHNA, CDR2 YSLEER. This CDR3 comprises 10 residues.

The chain is built from TRBV4-3 and TRBJ2-3; D is unclear. The specimen was peripheral blood mononuclear cells (PBMCs), collected at baseline. The clonotype was recovered from a human donor with classical Hodgkin lymphoma. CDR3 residues: CASSADTQYF. Written as DNA, the CDR3 is TGCGCCAGCAGCGCAGATACGCAGTATTTT.